These T cell receptor beta chains were read from a single sample in a study of beta chain features in type 1 diabetes. The assay was immunoSEQ multiplex PCR, and TCRdb's table has in-frame clones only and misses some. This table holds about 360,000 clones, roughly 12% found once. Sequences were obtained from naive CD4+ T cells from blood. The receptors come from a man between 18 and 29 years old in good health. Both conserved end residues are part of each CDR3. D genes are given only for firm matches.

CDR3 protein	J gene	V gene	D gene
CASSQDLRGKDQPQHF	TRBJ1-5	TRBV14	.
CAIRDRNEKLFF	TRBJ1-4	TRBV10-3	TRBD1
CASSTRTGSTDTQYF	TRBJ2-3	TRBV7-2	.
CASSLGTMSSYEQYF	TRBJ2-7	TRBV7-2	.
CAWSKGLADTGELFF	TRBJ2-2	TRBV30	TRBD2
CSVEGRGQETQYF	TRBJ2-5	TRBV29-1	.
CASSPLPAGTGELFF	TRBJ2-2	TRBV7-2	.
CASSPWEGRSGELFF	TRBJ2-2	TRBV7-8	TRBD2
CASSLSPPAEQYF	TRBJ2-7	TRBV7-3	.
CASSLYTGELFF	TRBJ2-2	TRBV7-3	.
CASSRLAVDEQFF	TRBJ2-1	TRBV7-9	TRBD2
CATSREDSYGYTF	TRBJ1-2	TRBV15	.
CASSGTVSTDTQYF	TRBJ2-3	TRBV9	.
CASSRLVGTQYF	TRBJ2-3	TRBV5-6	.
CASTAADLGNTEAFF	TRBJ1-1	TRBV28	.
CASSLIGETQYF	TRBJ2-5	TRBV28	.
CASSGLQETQYF	TRBJ2-5	TRBV7-6	.
CASSPISGGYVDTEAFF	TRBJ1-1	TRBV7-9	.
CASSSVVGSNQPQHF	TRBJ1-5	TRBV7-2	.
CSAPLRQTTYEQYF	TRBJ2-7	TRBV29-1	.
CASSELHETQYF	TRBJ2-5	TRBV11-2	.
CASSSASGSGEQFF	TRBJ2-1	TRBV5-4	TRBD2
CASSDTGQRGYTF	TRBJ1-2	TRBV6-4	.
CASSQIRNTEAFF	TRBJ1-1	TRBV23-1	.
CASSSGLADPVDF	TRBJ2-5	TRBV5-6	TRBD2
CASSPQGARSPLHF	TRBJ1-6	TRBV7-9	TRBD1
CASSPGTSGPDTQYF	TRBJ2-3	TRBV7-8	TRBD2
CASSQSLYTGNQPQHF	TRBJ1-5	TRBV16	.
CASSLGQYYGYTF	TRBJ1-2	TRBV7-2	.
CAWTPLWGTENNYGYTF	TRBJ1-2	TRBV30	TRBD1
CASSPTGSPGNTIYF	TRBJ1-3	TRBV18	.
CASSLVQGGEQYF	TRBJ2-7	TRBV7-9	.
CASSFDRGAEAFF	TRBJ1-1	TRBV5-1	TRBD1
CASSPSGTGFSYNEQFF	TRBJ2-1	TRBV18	TRBD1
CSVGLGGRQNTGELFF	TRBJ2-2	TRBV29-1	.
CASNSGQGETQYF	TRBJ2-5	TRBV28	TRBD1
CASSQEIGAEQFF	TRBJ2-1	TRBV4-3	.
CASSLLRLAGRADTQYF	TRBJ2-3	TRBV7-9	TRBD2
CASSTPGRITDTQYF	TRBJ2-3	TRBV19	.
CASRLDTGELFF	TRBJ2-2	TRBV2	.
CAWSARVGSPQHF	TRBJ1-5	TRBV30	.
CASAALGTGRLGQYF	TRBJ2-7	TRBV5-4	TRBD1
CASSLVWEGSYEQYF	TRBJ2-7	TRBV7-2	TRBD2
CSAGDTYNEQFF	TRBJ2-1	TRBV29-1	.
CASSQLSYEQYF	TRBJ2-7	TRBV7-9	.
CASSSSGSGYNEQFF	TRBJ2-1	TRBV7-3	TRBD2